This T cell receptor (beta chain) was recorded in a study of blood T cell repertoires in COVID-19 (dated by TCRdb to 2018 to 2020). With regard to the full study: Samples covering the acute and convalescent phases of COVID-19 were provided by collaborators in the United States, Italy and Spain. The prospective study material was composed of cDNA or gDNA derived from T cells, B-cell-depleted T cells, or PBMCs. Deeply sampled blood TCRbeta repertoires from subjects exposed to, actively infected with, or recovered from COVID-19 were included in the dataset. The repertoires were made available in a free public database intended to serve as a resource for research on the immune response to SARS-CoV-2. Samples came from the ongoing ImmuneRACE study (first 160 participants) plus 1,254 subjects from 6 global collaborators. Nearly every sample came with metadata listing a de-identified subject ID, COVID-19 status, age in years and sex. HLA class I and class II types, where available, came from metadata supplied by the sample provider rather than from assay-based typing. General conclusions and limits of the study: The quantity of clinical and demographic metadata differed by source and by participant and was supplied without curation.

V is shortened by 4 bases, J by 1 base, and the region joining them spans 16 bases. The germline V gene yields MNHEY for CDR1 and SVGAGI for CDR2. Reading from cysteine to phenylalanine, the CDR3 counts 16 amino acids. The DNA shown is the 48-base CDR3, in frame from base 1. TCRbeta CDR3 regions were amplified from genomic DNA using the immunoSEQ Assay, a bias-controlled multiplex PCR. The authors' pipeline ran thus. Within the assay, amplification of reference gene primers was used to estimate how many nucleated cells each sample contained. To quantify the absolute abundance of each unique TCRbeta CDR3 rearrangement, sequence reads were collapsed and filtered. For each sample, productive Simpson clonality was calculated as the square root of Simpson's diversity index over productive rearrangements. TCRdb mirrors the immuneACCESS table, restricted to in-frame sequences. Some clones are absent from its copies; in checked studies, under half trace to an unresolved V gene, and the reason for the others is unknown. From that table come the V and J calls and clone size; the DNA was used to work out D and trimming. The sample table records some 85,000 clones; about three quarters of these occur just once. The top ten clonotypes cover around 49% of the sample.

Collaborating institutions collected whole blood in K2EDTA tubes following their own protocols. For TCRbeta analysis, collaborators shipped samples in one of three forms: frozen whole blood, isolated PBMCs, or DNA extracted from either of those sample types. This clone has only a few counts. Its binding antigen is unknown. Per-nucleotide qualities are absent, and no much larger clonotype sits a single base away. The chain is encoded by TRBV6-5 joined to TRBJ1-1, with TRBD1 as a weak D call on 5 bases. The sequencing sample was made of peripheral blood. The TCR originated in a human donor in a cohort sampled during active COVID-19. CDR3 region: CASSSRNSGWNTEAFF. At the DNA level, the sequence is TGTGCCAGCAGTTCCCGGAATTCAGGGTGGAACACTGAAGCTTTCTTT.